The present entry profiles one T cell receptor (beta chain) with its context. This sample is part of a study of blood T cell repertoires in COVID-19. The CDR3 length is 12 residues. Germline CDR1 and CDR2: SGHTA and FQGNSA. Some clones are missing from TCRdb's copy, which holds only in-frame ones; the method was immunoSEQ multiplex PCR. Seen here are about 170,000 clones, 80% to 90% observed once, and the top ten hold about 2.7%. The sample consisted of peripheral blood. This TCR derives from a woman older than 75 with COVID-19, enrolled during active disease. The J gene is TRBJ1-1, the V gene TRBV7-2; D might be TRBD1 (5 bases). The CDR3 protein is CAGRAVNTEAFF. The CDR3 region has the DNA TGTGCAGGCAGGGCAGTAAACACTGAAGCTTTCTTT.